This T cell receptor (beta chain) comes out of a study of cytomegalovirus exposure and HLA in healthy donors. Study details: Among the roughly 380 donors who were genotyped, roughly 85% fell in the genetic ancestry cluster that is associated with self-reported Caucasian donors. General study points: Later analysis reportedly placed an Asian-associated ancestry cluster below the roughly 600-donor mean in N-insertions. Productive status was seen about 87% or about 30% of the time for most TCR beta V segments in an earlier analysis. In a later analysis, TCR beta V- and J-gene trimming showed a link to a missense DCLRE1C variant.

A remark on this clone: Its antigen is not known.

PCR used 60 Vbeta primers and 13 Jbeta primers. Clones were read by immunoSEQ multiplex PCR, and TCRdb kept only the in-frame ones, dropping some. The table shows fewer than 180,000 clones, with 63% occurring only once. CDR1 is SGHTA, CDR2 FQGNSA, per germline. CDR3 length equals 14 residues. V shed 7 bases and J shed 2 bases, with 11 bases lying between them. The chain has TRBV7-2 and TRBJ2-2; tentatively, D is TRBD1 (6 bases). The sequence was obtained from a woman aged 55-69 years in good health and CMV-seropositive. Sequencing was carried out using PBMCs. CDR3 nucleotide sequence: TGTGCCAGCAAAGGACAGAGCAACACCGGGGAGCTGTTTTTT. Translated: CASKGQSNTGELFF.